This is a list of T cell receptor beta chains from one sample in a study of blood T cell repertoires in COVID-19. Using immunoSEQ multiplex PCR, the repertoire was profiled, and TCRdb retains in-frame clones only, with some absent. The data hold 200,000 to 250,000 clones, with approximately 85% observed a single time. Specimen: peripheral blood. The receptors were gathered from a woman at least 80 years old with COVID-19, enrolled during active disease. Each CDR3 is given with its conserved first and last residue. The D gene is left open where the match is weak. The size entry is marked missing in some rows and otherwise reads once, few, many or a size class.

d_call: TRBD1; clone_size: once; v_call: TRBV5-1; j_call: TRBJ1-6; cdr3_nt: TGCGCCAGCACGATGGACAGGATCAATTCACCCCTCCACTTT; cdr3_aa: CASTMDRINSPLHF
d_call: TRBD1; clone_size: .; v_call: TRBV29-1; j_call: TRBJ1-2; cdr3_nt: TGCAGCGTCGATGTCGACAGGGGAGGCTACACCTTC; cdr3_aa: CSVDVDRGGYTF
d_call: .; clone_size: .; v_call: TRBV10-1; j_call: TRBJ2-5; cdr3_nt: TGCGCCACCTCCCGGGAGCCACAAGAGACCCAGTACTTC; cdr3_aa: CATSREPQETQYF
d_call: .; clone_size: .; v_call: TRBV3-1/TRBV3-2; j_call: TRBJ1-1; cdr3_nt: TGTGCCAGCAGCCAGAGAGGTGACACTGAAGCTTTCTTT; cdr3_aa: CASSQRGDTEAFF
d_call: .; clone_size: .; v_call: TRBV7-2; j_call: TRBJ2-1; cdr3_nt: TGTGCCAGCAGCAACAGGGTTTACAATGAGCAGTTCTTC; cdr3_aa: CASSNRVYNEQFF
d_call: TRBD1; clone_size: .; v_call: TRBV6-7; j_call: TRBJ1-5; cdr3_nt: TGTGCCAGCAGTTACAAGAGGACAGGGGGAATTCTGGAGAATCAGCCCCAGCATTTT; cdr3_aa: CASSYKRTGGILENQPQHF
d_call: .; clone_size: .; v_call: TRBV18; j_call: TRBJ2-1; cdr3_nt: TGTGCCAGCTCACCAGGGACAAATGACAATGAGCAGTTCTTC; cdr3_aa: CASSPGTNDNEQFF
d_call: TRBD1; clone_size: .; v_call: TRBV7-8; j_call: TRBJ1-2; cdr3_nt: TGTGCCAGCAGCCCGCTGACAGGGGGCCGAGGCTACACCTTC; cdr3_aa: CASSPLTGGRGYTF
d_call: TRBD1; clone_size: .; v_call: TRBV19; j_call: TRBJ1-6; cdr3_nt: TGTGCCAGTAGCACAGGGGCCTGGACAAGAAATTCACCCCTCCACTTT; cdr3_aa: CASSTGAWTRNSPLHF
d_call: TRBD1; clone_size: few; v_call: TRBV6-5; j_call: TRBJ1-5; cdr3_nt: TGTGCCAGCAGGGGACAGGTTAATCAGCCCCAGCATTTT; cdr3_aa: CASRGQVNQPQHF
d_call: TRBD2; clone_size: few; v_call: TRBV3-1/TRBV3-2; j_call: TRBJ2-5; cdr3_nt: TGTGCCAGCAGCCGAGGGACTAGCGGGGGGGCCTTGTTGAGAGAGACCCAGTACTTC; cdr3_aa: CASSRGTSGGALLRETQYF
d_call: TRBD1; clone_size: .; v_call: TRBV2; j_call: TRBJ1-6; cdr3_nt: TGTGCCAGCAAGCAAACAGGGGGCCCAAATTCACCCCTCCACTTT; cdr3_aa: CASKQTGGPNSPLHF
d_call: .; clone_size: .; v_call: TRBV5-1; j_call: TRBJ1-1; cdr3_nt: TGCGCCAGCAGATATGGACAGACTGAAGCTTTCTTT; cdr3_aa: CASRYGQTEAFF
d_call: TRBD1; clone_size: .; v_call: TRBV5-4; j_call: TRBJ1-1; cdr3_nt: TGTGCCAGCAGAATCGACAGGGGGGTCAACACTGAAGCTTTCTTT; cdr3_aa: CASRIDRGVNTEAFF
d_call: .; clone_size: .; v_call: TRBV28; j_call: TRBJ1-5; cdr3_nt: TGTGCCAGCAGCATTCCGGGACAGCCCCAGCATTTT; cdr3_aa: CASSIPGQPQHF
d_call: .; clone_size: .; v_call: TRBV2; j_call: TRBJ2-3; cdr3_nt: TGTGCCAGCAGTGAAAGGCTAGCGCAGACCACAGATACGCAGTATTTT; cdr3_aa: CASSERLAQTTDTQYF
d_call: .; clone_size: .; v_call: TRBV30; j_call: TRBJ2-1; cdr3_nt: TGTGCCTGGAGTGTGGGGGGGCCGTCCTACAATGAGCAGTTCTTC; cdr3_aa: CAWSVGGPSYNEQFF
d_call: TRBD1; clone_size: .; v_call: TRBV7-3; j_call: TRBJ1-1; cdr3_nt: TGTGCCAGCAGCTCCCAAACGGGATTTAGCGGGACAGAGAACACTGAAGCTTTCTTT; cdr3_aa: CASSSQTGFSGTENTEAFF
d_call: .; clone_size: .; v_call: TRBV18; j_call: TRBJ1-3; cdr3_nt: TGTGCCAGCTCAGATATCAGGGGAAGCTCTGGAAACACCATATATTTT; cdr3_aa: CASSDIRGSSGNTIYF
d_call: .; clone_size: .; v_call: TRBV20-1; j_call: TRBJ2-7; cdr3_nt: TGCAGTGCCTTAAGGGGTCCCGAGCAGTACTTC; cdr3_aa: CSALRGPEQYF
d_call: .; clone_size: .; v_call: TRBV29-1; j_call: TRBJ1-1; cdr3_nt: TGCAGTGTTCGCCAGCGGGGATCCACTGAAGCTTTCTTT; cdr3_aa: CSVRQRGSTEAFF
d_call: TRBD2; clone_size: .; v_call: TRBV7-3; j_call: TRBJ2-3; cdr3_nt: TGTGCCAGCAGCTTGGGAGGGGCCACAGATACGCAGTATTTT; cdr3_aa: CASSLGGATDTQYF
d_call: .; clone_size: once; v_call: TRBV5-1; j_call: TRBJ1-5; cdr3_nt: TGCGCCAGCAGCTTGGAAGGGGGAGGCAATCAGCCCCAGCATTTT; cdr3_aa: CASSLEGGGNQPQHF
d_call: .; clone_size: .; v_call: TRBV6-6; j_call: TRBJ2-6; cdr3_nt: TGTGCCAGCAGTAAACAGGGTTCGGGGGCCAACGTCCTGACTTTC; cdr3_aa: CASSKQGSGANVLTF
d_call: TRBD2; clone_size: .; v_call: TRBV24-1; j_call: TRBJ2-6; cdr3_nt: TGTGCCACCAGTGATTTTGGCCCCCTAGCGGGAGGGGTCTCTGGGGCCAACGTCCTGACTTTC; cdr3_aa: CATSDFGPLAGGVSGANVLTF
d_call: TRBD1; clone_size: .; v_call: TRBV7-9; j_call: TRBJ1-1; cdr3_nt: TGTGCCAGCAGCTCAAACCCCGGGACAGGAAAGACTGAAGCTTTCTTT; cdr3_aa: CASSSNPGTGKTEAFF
d_call: .; clone_size: .; v_call: TRBV19; j_call: TRBJ2-4; cdr3_nt: TGTGCCAGTGCACAGAAACTAGCCAAAAACATTCAGTACTTC; cdr3_aa: CASAQKLAKNIQYF
d_call: .; clone_size: many; v_call: TRBV3-1/TRBV3-2; j_call: TRBJ2-7; cdr3_nt: TGTGCCAGCAGCCAAGTTAGGGGTCAGGCCGAGCAGTACTTC; cdr3_aa: CASSQVRGQAEQYF
d_call: TRBD2; clone_size: once; v_call: TRBV7-9; j_call: TRBJ2-3; cdr3_nt: TGTGCCAGCAGCTTAGGTCTAGCGGGGCGAGAGGATACGCAGTATTTT; cdr3_aa: CASSLGLAGREDTQYF
d_call: .; clone_size: .; v_call: TRBV6-2/TRBV6-3; j_call: TRBJ1-5; cdr3_nt: TGTGCCAGCAGTTACGTCGGACAGTTCCAGCATTTT; cdr3_aa: CASSYVGQFQHF
d_call: TRBD1; clone_size: few; v_call: TRBV7-8; j_call: TRBJ1-5; cdr3_nt: TGTGCCAGCTCGACAGGGGCAGTTAGCAATCAGCCCCAGCATTTT; cdr3_aa: CASSTGAVSNQPQHF
d_call: .; clone_size: once; v_call: TRBV10-3; j_call: TRBJ2-1; cdr3_nt: TGTGCCATCGGGCCAGCCAATGAGCAGTTCTTC; cdr3_aa: CAIGPANEQFF
d_call: TRBD1; clone_size: .; v_call: TRBV4-3; j_call: TRBJ1-2; cdr3_nt: TGCGCCAGCAGCCAAGATCTTGACAGGGGGGTTGGCTACACCTTC; cdr3_aa: CASSQDLDRGVGYTF
d_call: .; clone_size: .; v_call: TRBV5-4; j_call: TRBJ2-1; cdr3_nt: TGTGCCAGCAGCTTGGGACTCCCGAGCTCCTACAATGAGCAGTTCTTC; cdr3_aa: CASSLGLPSSYNEQFF
d_call: .; clone_size: few; v_call: TRBV6-2/TRBV6-3; j_call: TRBJ2-3; cdr3_nt: TGTGCCAGCAGCCAGGACACTCTCCTCACAGATACGCAGTATTTT; cdr3_aa: CASSQDTLLTDTQYF
d_call: .; clone_size: .; v_call: TRBV5-1; j_call: TRBJ2-1; cdr3_nt: TGCGCCAGCAGCGTCTCTTCGGGACTTACGAATGAGCAGTTCTTC; cdr3_aa: CASSVSSGLTNEQFF
d_call: TRBD1; clone_size: many; v_call: TRBV5-6; j_call: TRBJ1-1; cdr3_nt: TGTGCCAGCTACCGGGACAGGGGACCTGAAGCTTTCTTT; cdr3_aa: CASYRDRGPEAFF
d_call: TRBD1; clone_size: .; v_call: TRBV4-3; j_call: TRBJ2-6; cdr3_nt: TGCGCCAGCAGCCGCGGACAGGGGTCTGGGGCCAACGTCCTGACTTTC; cdr3_aa: CASSRGQGSGANVLTF
d_call: .; clone_size: .; v_call: TRBV19; j_call: TRBJ2-2; cdr3_nt: TGTGCCAGTATCGTGTCAGGGAACACCGGGGAGCTGTTTTTT; cdr3_aa: CASIVSGNTGELFF
d_call: TRBD1; clone_size: .; v_call: TRBV15; j_call: TRBJ1-6; cdr3_nt: TGTGCCACCAGCAGACGTCCCCCTCGGACAGGACAGCATAATTCACCCCTCCACTTT; cdr3_aa: CATSRRPPRTGQHNSPLHF
d_call: .; clone_size: .; v_call: TRBV27; j_call: TRBJ1-2; cdr3_nt: TGTGCCAGCAGTGAATCGATCGGGACAAGAAGGGCGGGCTACACCTTC; cdr3_aa: CASSESIGTRRAGYTF
d_call: .; clone_size: .; v_call: TRBV11-2; j_call: TRBJ2-2; cdr3_nt: TGTGCCAGCAGCTTACTTAACACCGGGGAGCTGTTTTTT; cdr3_aa: CASSLLNTGELFF
d_call: TRBD2; clone_size: .; v_call: TRBV7-2; j_call: TRBJ2-3; cdr3_nt: TGTGCCAGCAGCCCGCCCGGGGGGACCTTCACAGATACGCAGTATTTT; cdr3_aa: CASSPPGGTFTDTQYF
d_call: .; clone_size: .; v_call: TRBV5-1; j_call: TRBJ2-7; cdr3_nt: TGCGCCAGCAGGAGGGTACAGATGGACTACGAGCAGTACTTC; cdr3_aa: CASRRVQMDYEQYF
d_call: TRBD1; clone_size: .; v_call: TRBV28; j_call: TRBJ2-1; cdr3_nt: TGTGCCAGCGGGGGCCCCGGGACAGGGTCTCATGAGCAGTTCTTC; cdr3_aa: CASGGPGTGSHEQFF
d_call: .; clone_size: .; v_call: TRBV27; j_call: TRBJ1-6; cdr3_nt: TGTGCCAGCAGGACAGGACACGATAATTCACCCCTCCACTTT; cdr3_aa: CASRTGHDNSPLHF